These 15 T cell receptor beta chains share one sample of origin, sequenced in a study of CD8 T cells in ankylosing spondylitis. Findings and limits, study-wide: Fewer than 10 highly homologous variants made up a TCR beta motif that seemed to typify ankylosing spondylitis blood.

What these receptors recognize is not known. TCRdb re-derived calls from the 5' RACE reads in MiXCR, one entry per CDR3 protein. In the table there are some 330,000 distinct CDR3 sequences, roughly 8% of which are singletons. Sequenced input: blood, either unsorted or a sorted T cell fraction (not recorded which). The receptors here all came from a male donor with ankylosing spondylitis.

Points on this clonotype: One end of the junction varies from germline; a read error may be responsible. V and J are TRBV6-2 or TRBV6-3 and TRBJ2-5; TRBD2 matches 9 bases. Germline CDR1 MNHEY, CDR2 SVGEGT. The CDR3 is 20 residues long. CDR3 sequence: CASSYSGPGETSGGRVTQHF. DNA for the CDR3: TGTGCCAGCAGTTACTCGGGCCCGGGGGAGACTAGCGGAGGGAGAGTCACCCAGCACTTC.

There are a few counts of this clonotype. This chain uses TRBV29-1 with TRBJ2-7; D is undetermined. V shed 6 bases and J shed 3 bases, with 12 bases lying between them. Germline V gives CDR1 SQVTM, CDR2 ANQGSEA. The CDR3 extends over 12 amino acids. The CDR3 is CSVLLGGYEQYF. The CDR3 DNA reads TGCAGCGTCCTACTCGGCGGCTACGAGCAGTACTTC.

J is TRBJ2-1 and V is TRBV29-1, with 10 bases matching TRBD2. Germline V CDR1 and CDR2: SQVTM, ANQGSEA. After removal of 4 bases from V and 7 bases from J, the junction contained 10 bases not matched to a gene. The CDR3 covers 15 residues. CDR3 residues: CSVAPAGGPGNEQFF. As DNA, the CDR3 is TGCAGCGTTGCCCCAGCGGGAGGGCCGGGTAATGAGCAGTTCTTC.

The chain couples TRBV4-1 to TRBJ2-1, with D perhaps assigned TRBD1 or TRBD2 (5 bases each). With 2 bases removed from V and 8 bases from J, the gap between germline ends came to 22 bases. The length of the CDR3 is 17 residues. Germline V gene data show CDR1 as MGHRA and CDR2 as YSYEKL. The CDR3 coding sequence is TGCGCCAGCAGCCAAAGAGGCGGGCGGAGTGGGGCAGATGAGCAGTTCTTC. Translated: CASSQRGGRSGADEQFF.

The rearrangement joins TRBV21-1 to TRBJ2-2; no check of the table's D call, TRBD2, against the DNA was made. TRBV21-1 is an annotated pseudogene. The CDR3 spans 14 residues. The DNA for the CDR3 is TGTGCCAGCAGCCGGGCCGACGACACCGGGGAGCTGTTTTTT. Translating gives CASSRADDTGELFF.

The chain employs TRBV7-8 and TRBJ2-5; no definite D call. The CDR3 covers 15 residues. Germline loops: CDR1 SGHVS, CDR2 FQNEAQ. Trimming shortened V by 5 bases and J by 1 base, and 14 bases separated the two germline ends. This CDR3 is CASSPVWGFQETQYF. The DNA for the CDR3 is TGTGCCAGCAGCCCCGTTTGGGGTTTCCAAGAGACCCAGTACTTC.

The CDR3 nucleotides are TGTGCCAGCGGAGAGGGACTGACCTTGGGAGCTTTCTTT. This translates into CASGEGLTLGAFF. The V gene is TRBV28, the J gene TRBJ1-1; D may be TRBD1 (5 bases). The germline gives CDR1 MDHEN, CDR2 SYDVKM. The V gene lost 8 bases and the J gene lost 10 bases, with 20 bases spanning the gap. This CDR3 spans 13 amino acids. The full variable domain, in which reference TRBV28 and TRBJ1-1 provide the parts outside the CDR3, is DVKVTQSSRYLVKRTGEKVFLECVQDMDHENMFWYRQDPGLGLRLIYFSYDVKMKEKGDIPEGYSVSREKKERFSLILESASTNQTSMYLCASGEGLTLGAFFGQGTRLTVV.

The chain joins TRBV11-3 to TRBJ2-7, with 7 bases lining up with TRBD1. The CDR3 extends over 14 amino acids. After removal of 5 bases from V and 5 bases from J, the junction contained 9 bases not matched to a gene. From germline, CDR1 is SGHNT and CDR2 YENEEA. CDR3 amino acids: CASSPRTGFDEQYF. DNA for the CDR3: TGTGCCAGCAGCCCCCGGACAGGTTTTGACGAGCAGTACTTC.

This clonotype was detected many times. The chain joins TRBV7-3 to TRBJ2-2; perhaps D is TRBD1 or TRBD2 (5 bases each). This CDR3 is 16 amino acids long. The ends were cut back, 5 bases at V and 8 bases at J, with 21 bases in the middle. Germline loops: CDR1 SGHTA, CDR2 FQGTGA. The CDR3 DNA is TGTGCCAGCAGCCCAAGTTCGGGACCGGGTTGGGGGGAGCTGTTTTTT. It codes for CASSPSSGPGWGELFF. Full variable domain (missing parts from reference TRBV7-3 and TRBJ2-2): GAGVSQTPSNKVTEKGKYVELRCDPISGHTALYWYRQSLGQGPEFLIYFQGTGAADDSGLPNDRFFAVRPEGSVSTLKIQRTERGDSAVYLCASSPSSGPGWGELFFGEGSRLTVL.

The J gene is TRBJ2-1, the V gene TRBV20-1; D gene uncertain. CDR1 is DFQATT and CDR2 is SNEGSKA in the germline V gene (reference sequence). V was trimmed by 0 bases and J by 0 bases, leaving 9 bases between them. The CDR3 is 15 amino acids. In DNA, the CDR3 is TGCAGTGCTAGAGATCCCAGGAGCTCCTACAATGAGCAGTTCTTC. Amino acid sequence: CSARDPRSSYNEQFF.

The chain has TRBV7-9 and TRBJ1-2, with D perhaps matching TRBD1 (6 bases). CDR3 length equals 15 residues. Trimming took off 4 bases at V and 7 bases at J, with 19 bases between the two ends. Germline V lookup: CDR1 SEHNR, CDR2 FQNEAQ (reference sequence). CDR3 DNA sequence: TGTGCCAGCAGCTCTAACAACAATCAACAGGGTGGCTACACCTTC. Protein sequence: CASSSNNNQQGGYTF.

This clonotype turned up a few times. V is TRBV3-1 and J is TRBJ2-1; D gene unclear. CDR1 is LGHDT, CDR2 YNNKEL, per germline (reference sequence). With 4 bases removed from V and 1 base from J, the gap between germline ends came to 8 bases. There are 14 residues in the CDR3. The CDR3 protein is CASSLQPSYNEQFF. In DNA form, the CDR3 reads TGTGCCAGCAGCCTCCAGCCATCCTACAATGAGCAGTTCTTC.

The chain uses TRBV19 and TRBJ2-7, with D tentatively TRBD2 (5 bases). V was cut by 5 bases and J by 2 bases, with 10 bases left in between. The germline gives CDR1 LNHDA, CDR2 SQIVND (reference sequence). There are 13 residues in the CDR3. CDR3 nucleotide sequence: TGTGCCAGTAGTTTCAGCGGTCCCTACGAGCAGTACTTC. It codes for CASSFSGPYEQYF.

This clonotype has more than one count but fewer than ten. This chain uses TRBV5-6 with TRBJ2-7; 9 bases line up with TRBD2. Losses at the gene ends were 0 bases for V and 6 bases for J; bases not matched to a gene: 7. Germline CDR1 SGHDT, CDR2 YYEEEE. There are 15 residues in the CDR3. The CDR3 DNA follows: TGTGCCAGCAGCTTGGAAGGTAGCGGGAGATCCGAGCAGTACTTC. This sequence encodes CASSLEGSGRSEQYF. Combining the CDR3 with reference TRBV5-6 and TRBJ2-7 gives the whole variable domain DAGVTQSPTHLIKTRGQQVTLRCSPKSGHDTVSWYQQALGQGPQFIFQYYEEEERQRGNFPDRFSGHQFPNYSSELNVNALLLGDSALYLCASSLEGSGRSEQYFGPGTRLTVT.

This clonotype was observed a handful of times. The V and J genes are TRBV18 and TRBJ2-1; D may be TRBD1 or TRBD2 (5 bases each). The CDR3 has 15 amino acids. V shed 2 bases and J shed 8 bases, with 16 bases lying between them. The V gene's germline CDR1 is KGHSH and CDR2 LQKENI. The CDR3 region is CASSPWGPADDEQFF. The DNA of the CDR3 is TGTGCCAGCTCACCATGGGGACCAGCCGACGATGAGCAGTTCTTC.